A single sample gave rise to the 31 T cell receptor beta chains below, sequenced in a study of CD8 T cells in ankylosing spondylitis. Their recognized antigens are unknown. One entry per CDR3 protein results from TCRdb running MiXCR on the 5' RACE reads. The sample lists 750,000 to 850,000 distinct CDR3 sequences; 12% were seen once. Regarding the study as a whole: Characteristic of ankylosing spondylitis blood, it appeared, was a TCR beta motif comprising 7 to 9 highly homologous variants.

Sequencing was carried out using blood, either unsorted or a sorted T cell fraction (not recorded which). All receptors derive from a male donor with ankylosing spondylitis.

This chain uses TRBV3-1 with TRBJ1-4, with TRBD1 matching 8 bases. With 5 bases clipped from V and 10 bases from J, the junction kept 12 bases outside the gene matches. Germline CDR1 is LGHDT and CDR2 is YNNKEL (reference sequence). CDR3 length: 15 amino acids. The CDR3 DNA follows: TGTGCCAGCAGCATTACCGGGACAGGCGCCGGAAAACTGTTTTTT. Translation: CASSITGTGAGKLFF.

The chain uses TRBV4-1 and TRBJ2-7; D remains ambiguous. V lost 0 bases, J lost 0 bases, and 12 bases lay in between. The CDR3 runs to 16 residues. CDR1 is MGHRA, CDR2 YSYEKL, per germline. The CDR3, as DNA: TGCGCCAGCAGCCAAGATTCGACGTCTTCCTCCTACGAGCAGTACTTC. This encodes CASSQDSTSSSYEQYF.

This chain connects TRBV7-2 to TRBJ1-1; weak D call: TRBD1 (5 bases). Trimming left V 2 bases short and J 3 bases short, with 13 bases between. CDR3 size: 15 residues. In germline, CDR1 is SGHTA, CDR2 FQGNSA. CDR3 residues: CASSLWGTLHTEAFF. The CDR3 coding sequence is TGTGCCAGCAGCTTATGGGGGACGCTGCACACTGAAGCTTTCTTT.

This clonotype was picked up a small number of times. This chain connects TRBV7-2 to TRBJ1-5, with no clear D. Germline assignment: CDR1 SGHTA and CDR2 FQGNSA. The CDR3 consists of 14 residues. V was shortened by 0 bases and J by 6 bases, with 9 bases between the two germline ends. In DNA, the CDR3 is TGTGCCAGCAGCTTAGCAGGGTATGGTCAGCCCCAGCATTTT. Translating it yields CASSLAGYGQPQHF.

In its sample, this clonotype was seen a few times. CDR3 sequence reads: CASSSGPTKNTGELFF. For the CDR3, the DNA is TGCGCCAGCAGCTCCGGACCGACAAAGAACACCGGGGAGCTGTTTTTT. V gene TRBV5-1 combines with J gene TRBJ2-2; D gene uncertain. The length of the CDR3 is 16 residues. V was clipped by 3 bases and J by 1 base, with 13 bases between them. CDR1 is SGHRS, CDR2 YFSETQ, per germline. Supplemented by reference TRBV5-1 and TRBJ2-2, the full variable domain reads KAGVTQTPRYLIKTRGQQVTLSCSPISGHRSVSWYQQTPGQGLQFLFEYFSETQRNKGNFPGRFSGRQFSNSRSEMNVSTLELGDSALYLCASSSGPTKNTGELFFGEGSRLTVL.

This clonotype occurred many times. For the CDR3, the DNA is TGCAGCGTTGAAAGCGGGGCCTACGAGCAGTACTTC. Translated: CSVESGAYEQYF. The chain couples TRBV29-1 to TRBJ2-7, with 7 nucleotides matching TRBD2. Trimming at V came to 2 bases and at J to 2 bases, leaving 0 bases not matched to a gene. The CDR3 is 12 residues long. Germline CDR1 and CDR2: SQVTM and ANQGSEA.

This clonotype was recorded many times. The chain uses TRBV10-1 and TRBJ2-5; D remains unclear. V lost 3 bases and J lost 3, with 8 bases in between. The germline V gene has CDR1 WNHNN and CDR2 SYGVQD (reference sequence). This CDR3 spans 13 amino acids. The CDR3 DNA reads TGCGCCAGCAGTGAAAGGGTTGAAGAGACCCAGTACTTC. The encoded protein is CASSERVEETQYF.

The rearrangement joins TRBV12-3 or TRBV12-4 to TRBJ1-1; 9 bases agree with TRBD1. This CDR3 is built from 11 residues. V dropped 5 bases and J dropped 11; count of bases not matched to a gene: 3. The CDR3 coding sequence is TGTGCCAGCAGTGACAGGGGGAGGGCTTTCTTT. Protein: CASSDRGRAFF.

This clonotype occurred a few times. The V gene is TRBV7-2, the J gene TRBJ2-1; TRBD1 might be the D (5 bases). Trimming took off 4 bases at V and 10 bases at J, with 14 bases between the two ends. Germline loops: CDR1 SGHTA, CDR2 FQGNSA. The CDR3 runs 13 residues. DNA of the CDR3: TGTGCCAGCAGCTCGTTACTCCAGGGAGAGCAGTTCTTC. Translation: CASSSLLQGEQFF.

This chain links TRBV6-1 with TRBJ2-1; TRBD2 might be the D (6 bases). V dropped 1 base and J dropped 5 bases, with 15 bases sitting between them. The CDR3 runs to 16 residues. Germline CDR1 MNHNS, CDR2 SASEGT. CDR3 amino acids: CASSEVEGLGNNEQFF. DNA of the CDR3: TGTGCCAGCAGTGAAGTAGAGGGACTCGGTAACAATGAGCAGTTCTTC.

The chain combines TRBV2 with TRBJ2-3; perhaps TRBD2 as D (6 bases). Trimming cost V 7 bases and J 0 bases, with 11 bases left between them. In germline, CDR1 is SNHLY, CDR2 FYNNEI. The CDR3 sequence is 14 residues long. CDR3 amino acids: CASKEGESTDTQYF. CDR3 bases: TGTGCCAGCAAGGAGGGAGAGAGCACAGATACGCAGTATTTT. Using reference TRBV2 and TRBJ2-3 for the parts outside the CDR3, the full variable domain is EPEVTQTPSHQVTQMGQEVILRCVPISNHLYFYWYRQILGQKVEFLVSFYNNEISEKSEIFDDQFSVERPDGSNFTLKIRSTKLEDSAMYFCASKEGESTDTQYFGPGTRLTVL.

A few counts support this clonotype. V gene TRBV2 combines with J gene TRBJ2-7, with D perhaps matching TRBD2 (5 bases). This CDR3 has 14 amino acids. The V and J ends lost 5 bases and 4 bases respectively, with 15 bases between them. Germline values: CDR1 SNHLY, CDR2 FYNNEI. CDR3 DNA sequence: TGTGCCAGCAGTCCGGGGTCTGCTAGTTACGAGCAGTACTTC. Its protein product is CASSPGSASYEQYF.

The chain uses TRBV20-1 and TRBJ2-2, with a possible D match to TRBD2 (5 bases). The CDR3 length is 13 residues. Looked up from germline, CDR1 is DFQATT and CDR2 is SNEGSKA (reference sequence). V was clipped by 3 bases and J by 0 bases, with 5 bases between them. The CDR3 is CSASGTNTGELFF. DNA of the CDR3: TGCAGTGCTAGCGGGACGAACACCGGGGAGCTGTTTTTT.

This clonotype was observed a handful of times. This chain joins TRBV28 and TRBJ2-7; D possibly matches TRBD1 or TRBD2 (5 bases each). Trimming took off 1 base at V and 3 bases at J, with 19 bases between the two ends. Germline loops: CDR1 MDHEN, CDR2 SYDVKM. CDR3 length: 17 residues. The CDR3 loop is CASSLSGLLISHYEQYF. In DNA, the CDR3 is TGTGCCAGCAGTTTATCGGGGCTACTCATATCCCACTACGAGCAGTACTTC.

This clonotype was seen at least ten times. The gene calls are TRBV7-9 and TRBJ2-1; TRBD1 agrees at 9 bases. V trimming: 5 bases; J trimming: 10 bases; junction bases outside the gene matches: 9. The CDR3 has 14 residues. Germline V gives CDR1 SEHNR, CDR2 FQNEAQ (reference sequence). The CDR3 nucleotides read TGTGCCAGCAGCCCCGGGACAGGGAATCGGGAGCAGTTCTTC. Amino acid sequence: CASSPGTGNREQFF. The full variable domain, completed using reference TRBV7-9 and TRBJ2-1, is DTGVSQNPRHKITKRGQNVTFRCDPISEHNRLYWYRQTLGQGPEFLTYFQNEAQLEKSRLLSDRFSAERPKGSFSTLEIQRTEQGDSAMYLCASSPGTGNREQFFGPGTRLTVL.

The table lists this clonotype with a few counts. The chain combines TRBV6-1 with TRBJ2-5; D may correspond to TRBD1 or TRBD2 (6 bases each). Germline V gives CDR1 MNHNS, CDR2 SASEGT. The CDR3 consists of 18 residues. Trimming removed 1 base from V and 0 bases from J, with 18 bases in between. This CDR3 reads CASSEGRRGTLYQETQYF. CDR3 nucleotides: TGTGCCAGCAGTGAAGGCAGGAGGGGGACCCTGTACCAAGAGACCCAGTACTTC.

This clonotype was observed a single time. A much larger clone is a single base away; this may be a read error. The DNA for the CDR3 is TGTGCCATCACCTCAACGGGCTATGGCTACACCTTC. This gives the protein CAITSTGYGYTF. The chain is built from TRBV12-3 or TRBV12-4 and TRBJ1-2; D is uncertain. The V end lost 10 bases, the J end lost 4 bases, and 13 bases lay between the germline ends. CDR3 length: 12 amino acids.

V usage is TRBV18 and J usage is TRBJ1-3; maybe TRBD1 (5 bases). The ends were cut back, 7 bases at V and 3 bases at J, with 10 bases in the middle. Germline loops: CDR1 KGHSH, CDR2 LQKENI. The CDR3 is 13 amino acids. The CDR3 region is CASFQGHGNTIYF. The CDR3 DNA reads TGTGCCAGCTTTCAGGGTCATGGAAACACCATATATTTT.

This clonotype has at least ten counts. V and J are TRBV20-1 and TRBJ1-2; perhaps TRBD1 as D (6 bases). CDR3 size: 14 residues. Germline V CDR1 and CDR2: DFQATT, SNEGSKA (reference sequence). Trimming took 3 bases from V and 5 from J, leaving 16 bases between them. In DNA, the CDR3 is TGCAGTGCTAGTGCACAGGGAAGAGGGTATGGCTACACCTTC. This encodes CSASAQGRGYGYTF.

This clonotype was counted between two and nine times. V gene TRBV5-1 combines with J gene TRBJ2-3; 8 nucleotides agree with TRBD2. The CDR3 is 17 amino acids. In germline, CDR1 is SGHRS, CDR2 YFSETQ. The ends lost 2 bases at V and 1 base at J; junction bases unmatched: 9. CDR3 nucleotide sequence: TGCGCCAGCAGCTTAAGGCTATCGGGAGGGGGCACAGATACGCAGTATTTT. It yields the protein CASSLRLSGGGTDTQYF.

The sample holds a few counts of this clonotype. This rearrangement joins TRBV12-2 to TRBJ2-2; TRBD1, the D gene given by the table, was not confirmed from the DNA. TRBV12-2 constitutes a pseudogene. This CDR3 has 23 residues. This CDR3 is CASRLQHFPMGQGGLANTGELFF. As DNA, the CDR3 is TGTGCAAGTCGCTTACAGCACTTCCCAATGGGACAGGGGGGACTTGCGAACACCGGGGAGTTGTTTTTT.

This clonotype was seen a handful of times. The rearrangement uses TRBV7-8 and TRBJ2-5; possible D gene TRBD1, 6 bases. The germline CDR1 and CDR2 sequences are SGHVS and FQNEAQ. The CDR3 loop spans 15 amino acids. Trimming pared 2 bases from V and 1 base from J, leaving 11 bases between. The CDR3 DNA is TGTGCCAGCAGCTTATTTACCAGGGGCCAAGAGACCCAGTACTTC. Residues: CASSLFTRGQETQYF.

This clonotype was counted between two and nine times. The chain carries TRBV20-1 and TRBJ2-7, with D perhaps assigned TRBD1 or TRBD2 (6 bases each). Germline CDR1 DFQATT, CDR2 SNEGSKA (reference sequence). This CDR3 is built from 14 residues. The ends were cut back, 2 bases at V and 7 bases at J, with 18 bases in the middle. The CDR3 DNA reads TGCAGTGCTAGACCAGGGGCAGGGACTGGAGAGCAGTACTTC. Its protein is CSARPGAGTGEQYF.

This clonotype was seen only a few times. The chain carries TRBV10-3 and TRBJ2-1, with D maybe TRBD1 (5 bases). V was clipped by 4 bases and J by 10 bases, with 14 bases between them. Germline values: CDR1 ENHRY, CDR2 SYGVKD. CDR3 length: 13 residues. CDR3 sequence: CAISGSGKGEQFF. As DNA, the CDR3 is TGTGCCATCAGTGGCTCAGGGAAAGGGGAGCAGTTCTTC.

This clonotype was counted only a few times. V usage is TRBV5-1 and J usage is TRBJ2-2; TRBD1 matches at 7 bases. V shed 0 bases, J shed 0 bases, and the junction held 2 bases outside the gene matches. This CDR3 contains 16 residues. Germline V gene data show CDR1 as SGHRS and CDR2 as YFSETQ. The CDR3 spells CASSLAGTANTGELFF. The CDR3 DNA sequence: TGCGCCAGCAGCTTGGCCGGGACAGCGAACACCGGGGAGCTGTTTTTT.

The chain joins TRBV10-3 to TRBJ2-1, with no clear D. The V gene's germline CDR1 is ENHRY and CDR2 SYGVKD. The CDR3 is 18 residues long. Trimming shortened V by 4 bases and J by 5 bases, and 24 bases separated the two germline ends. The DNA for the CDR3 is TGTGCCATCAGTGCCCGCCTAGGATTGGATAGAATCGACAATGAGCAGTTCTTC. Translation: CAISARLGLDRIDNEQFF.

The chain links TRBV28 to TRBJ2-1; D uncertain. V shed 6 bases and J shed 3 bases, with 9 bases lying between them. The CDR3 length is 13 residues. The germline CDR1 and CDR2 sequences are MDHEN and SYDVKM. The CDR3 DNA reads TGTGCCAGCAGCCCGACTTTCTACAATGAGCAGTTCTTC. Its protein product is CASSPTFYNEQFF.

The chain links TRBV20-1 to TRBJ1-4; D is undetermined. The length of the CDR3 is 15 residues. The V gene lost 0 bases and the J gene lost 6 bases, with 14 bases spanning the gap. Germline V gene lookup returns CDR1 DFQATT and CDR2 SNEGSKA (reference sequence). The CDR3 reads CSAREGFLYDEKLFF. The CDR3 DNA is TGCAGTGCTAGAGAGGGATTTTTATATGATGAAAAACTGTTTTTT.

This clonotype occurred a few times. For the CDR3, the DNA is TGTGCCAGCAGCGGAACAGCCCCGGGATATGAGCAGTTCTTC. It translates to CASSGTAPGYEQFF. The chain couples TRBV7-9 to TRBJ2-1; D might be TRBD2 (5 bases). V was clipped by 5 bases and J by 8 bases, with 16 bases between them. The CDR3 is 14 residues long. In germline, CDR1 is SEHNR, CDR2 FQNEAQ (reference sequence). The full variable domain, completed using reference TRBV7-9 and TRBJ2-1, is DTGVSQNPRHKITKRGQNVTFRCDPISEHNRLYWYRQTLGQGPEFLTYFQNEAQLEKSRLLSDRFSAERPKGSFSTLEIQRTEQGDSAMYLCASSGTAPGYEQFFGPGTRLTVL.

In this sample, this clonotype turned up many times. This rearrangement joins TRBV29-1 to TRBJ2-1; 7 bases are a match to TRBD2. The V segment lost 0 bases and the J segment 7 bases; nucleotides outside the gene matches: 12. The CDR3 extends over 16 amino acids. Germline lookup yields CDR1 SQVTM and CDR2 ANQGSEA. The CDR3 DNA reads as TGCAGCGTTGAAGACCCCGGACTAGGGAGGAGTAATGAGCAGTTCTTC. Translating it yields CSVEDPGLGRSNEQFF.

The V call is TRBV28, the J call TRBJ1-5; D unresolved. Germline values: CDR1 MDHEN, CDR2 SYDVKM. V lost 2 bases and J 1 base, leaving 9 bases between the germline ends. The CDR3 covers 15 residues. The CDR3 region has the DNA TGTGCCAGCAGTTTACCAGGCCACAGCAATCAGCCCCAGCATTTT. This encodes CASSLPGHSNQPQHF.